Listed below are T cell receptor beta chains from one sample, sequenced in a study of T cell responses to AZD1222 COVID-19 vaccine. Clones were read by immunoSEQ multiplex PCR, and TCRdb kept only the in-frame ones, dropping some. The table records 150,000 to 200,000 clones, around nine tenths of them present only once. Sequences were derived from peripheral blood, sampled on day 0 of AZD1222 vaccination. The origin of the receptors is an adult in good health. Each CDR3 is given with its conserved first and last residue. A D gene is named only where the DNA matches it firmly. Not all rows give a size; the values are once, few, many and, for expanded clones, a class.

j_gene,v_gene,abundance,d_gene,CDR3nt,CDR3aa
TRBJ2-1,TRBV11-3,.,TRBD1,TGTGCCAGCAGCTCCCTCGGACAGGGGGCCTACAATGAGCAGTTCTTC,CASSSLGQGAYNEQFF
TRBJ2-6,TRBV4-3,.,TRBD1,TGCGCCAGCAGCCCCCAGTCGACAGGGGAAACCTCCTCTGGGGCCAACGTCCTGACTTTC,CASSPQSTGETSSGANVLTF
TRBJ1-4,TRBV5-1,.,.,TGCGCCAGCAGCTTGAATGGACGGTCTAATGAAAAACTGTTTTTT,CASSLNGRSNEKLFF
TRBJ2-5,TRBV4-2,.,.,TGTGCCAGCAGCCAAGATCCCCCCGGGCGGGGCTGGGAGACCCAGTACTTC,CASSQDPPGRGWETQYF
TRBJ2-7,TRBV2,once,.,TGTGCCAGCAGTGGTGGGCTGGTCTACGAGCAGTACTTC,CASSGGLVYEQYF
TRBJ2-7,TRBV11-2,.,TRBD1,TGTGCCAGCAGCTTAGAAGGACAGGGGGACTACGAGCAGTACTTC,CASSLEGQGDYEQYF
TRBJ2-1,TRBV7-3,.,.,TGTGCCAGCAGCTTATCCGGCTATGAGCAGTTCTTC,CASSLSGYEQFF
TRBJ1-1,TRBV20-1,.,TRBD1,TGCAGTGCCACGACAGGGAGCCAGTGGGCCTTT,CSATTGSQWAF
TRBJ1-3,TRBV7-3,.,.,TGTGCCAGCAGCCCAGGACCGGGAAGTAACACCATATATTTT,CASSPGPGSNTIYF
TRBJ2-7,TRBV4-3,.,.,TGCGCCAGCAGCCCCCGGGACCAAGACTACGAGCAGTACTTC,CASSPRDQDYEQYF
TRBJ1-5,TRBV6-6,.,TRBD1,TGTGCCAGCAGTTACCCACAGGGGGCGAGCAATCAGCCCCAGCATTTT,CASSYPQGASNQPQHF
TRBJ1-6,TRBV19,.,.,TGTGCCAGTAGCCCCAGGGAAGGACGCTCCTATAATTCACCCCTCCACTTT,CASSPREGRSYNSPLHF
TRBJ1-2,TRBV30,.,.,TGTGCCTGGACCAAGGGACACCAGAACTTATACACCTTC,CAWTKGHQNLYTF
TRBJ1-1,TRBV5-5,once,.,TGTGCCAGCAGCTTGGTAGGGACGAGCACTGAAGCTTTCTTT,CASSLVGTSTEAFF
TRBJ2-7,TRBV5-4,.,TRBD1,TGTGCCAGCAGCCTCCCCGGGACAGGGACACATAAGCAGTACTTC,CASSLPGTGTHKQYF
TRBJ1-5,TRBV10-3,.,TRBD1,TGTGCCATCAGTCTACAGGGGGATCAGCCCCAGCATTTT,CAISLQGDQPQHF
TRBJ2-1,TRBV11-2,.,TRBD1,TGTGCCAGCAGCTTATACCGGGACAGGAGTAACAATGAGCAGTTCTTC,CASSLYRDRSNNEQFF
TRBJ1-1,TRBV6-4,.,TRBD1,TGTGCCAGCAGGAGACAGGGAGTGGGGGACACTGAAGCTTTCTTT,CASRRQGVGDTEAFF
TRBJ1-5,TRBV12-5,.,.,TGTGCTAGTGGTTTCTATGGGCGGCTAAGCAATCAGCCCCAGCATTTT,CASGFYGRLSNQPQHF
TRBJ1-1,TRBV30,.,.,TGTGCCTGGAGTGAAGGCAGGGAGTGGGGTGGAGCTTTCTTT,CAWSEGREWGGAFF
TRBJ2-4,TRBV27,once,TRBD1,TGTGCCAGCAGAGCGACAGGGCGGAACATTCAGTACTTC,CASRATGRNIQYF
TRBJ1-6,TRBV7-2,once,TRBD1,TGTGCCAGCAGTTCCGAGGGGGCTCGGAATTCACCCCTCCACTTT,CASSSEGARNSPLHF
TRBJ2-3,TRBV27,once,.,TGTGCCAGCAGTATACTCCCGTTCGGAGATACGCAGTATTTT,CASSILPFGDTQYF
TRBJ1-1,TRBV6-5,.,.,TGTGCCAGCAGTTACTCTACTGAAGCTTTCTTT,CASSYSTEAFF
TRBJ2-1,TRBV30,once,.,TGTGCCTCAGTTGCGGGTCGTCATGAGCAGTTCTTC,CASVAGRHEQFF
TRBJ2-7,TRBV2,.,.,TGTGCCAGCAGTGAAGTAGAACAGGTAAACTACGAGCAGTACTTC,CASSEVEQVNYEQYF
TRBJ1-5,TRBV7-9,.,TRBD1,TGTGCCAGCAGCCCACAGGGGGCGGGAAGTCAGCCCCAGCATTTT,CASSPQGAGSQPQHF
TRBJ2-5,TRBV7-8,.,.,TGTGCCAGCAGCTTACTTGAGACCCAGTACTTC,CASSLLETQYF
TRBJ2-1,TRBV5-5,.,.,TGTGCCAGCAGCTCCCAAGCGGTTATCTCCTACAATGAGCAGTTCTTC,CASSSQAVISYNEQFF
TRBJ2-4,TRBV28,.,.,TGTGCCAGCAGCCGCCTAACCAGGGAAAAAAACATTCAGTACTTC,CASSRLTREKNIQYF
TRBJ2-2,TRBV3-1/TRBV3-2,.,TRBD2,TGTGCCAGCAGCCTAAACCTAGCGGGGTTGACCGGGGAGCTGTTTTTT,CASSLNLAGLTGELFF
TRBJ2-1,TRBV18,.,TRBD2,TGTGCCAGCTCACTAAGACTAGCGGGAGTAAATGAGCAGTTCTTC,CASSLRLAGVNEQFF
TRBJ1-2,TRBV6-6,once,.,TGTGCCAGCAGCTACGACATACTGGTAGGAGGCTACACCTTC,CASSYDILVGGYTF
TRBJ2-1,TRBV18,.,TRBD2,TGTGCCAGCTCACCACGCGGGAGGCCTCCCTACAATGAGCAGTTCTTC,CASSPRGRPPYNEQFF
TRBJ1-5,TRBV6-2/TRBV6-3,.,.,TGTGCCAGCAGTTACCCCGGGGAAGGTCAGCCCCAGCATTTT,CASSYPGEGQPQHF
TRBJ2-1,TRBV25-1,.,.,TGTGCCAGCAGTGTCCTTAGGAATGAGCAGTTCTTC,CASSVLRNEQFF
TRBJ2-7,TRBV28,.,.,TGTGCCAGCAGTACCGCCTCGGGGAGTGGGTACGAGCAGTACTTC,CASSTASGSGYEQYF
TRBJ1-2,TRBV10-3,once,.,TGTGCCATCAGTGAGTCGCTAGGGGGTAACTATGGCTACACCTTC,CAISESLGGNYGYTF
TRBJ2-5,TRBV30,.,.,TGTGCCTGGAGTCCAGGCCAGGAGACCCAGTACTTC,CAWSPGQETQYF
TRBJ2-5,TRBV28,.,.,TGTGCCAGCAGTTTCTGGGTCCGAGGGGAAAAAGAGACCCAGTACTTC,CASSFWVRGEKETQYF
TRBJ1-4,TRBV6-2/TRBV6-3,.,.,TGTGCCAGCAGTTACGTGGGACGGAATGAAAAACTGTTTTTT,CASSYVGRNEKLFF
TRBJ2-7,TRBV2,few,.,TGTGCCAGCAGTGATTGGGACGAGCAGTACTTC,CASSDWDEQYF
TRBJ1-5,TRBV28,.,.,TGTGCCAGCAGTTTAGGAACAGCGAATCAGCCCCAGCATTTT,CASSLGTANQPQHF
TRBJ2-7,TRBV5-6,.,TRBD2,TGTGCCAGCAGCGTCACTAGCGGGAGTCGAGAGCAGTACTTC,CASSVTSGSREQYF
TRBJ2-6,TRBV5-4,.,TRBD2,TGTGCCAGCAGCTCCCCGATAGCGGGAAGTGGGGCCAACGTCCTGACTTTC,CASSSPIAGSGANVLTF
TRBJ2-5,TRBV18,.,TRBD2,TGTGCCAGCTCACCACCGCTAGCGGGAAATGGGGAGACCCAGTACTTC,CASSPPLAGNGETQYF
TRBJ1-5,TRBV12-3/TRBV12-4,.,.,TGTGCCAGCAGTTTCGGGGGGACTCAGCCCCAGCATTTT,CASSFGGTQPQHF
TRBJ2-1,TRBV24-1,.,.,TGTGCCACCAGTGATTATACGGGAGAAGGAGGGAATGAGCAGTTCTTC,CATSDYTGEGGNEQFF
TRBJ1-2,TRBV6-6,.,TRBD1,TGTGCCAGCAGTTACTCTCCGGACAGGAGTGGCTATGGCTACACCTTC,CASSYSPDRSGYGYTF
TRBJ2-1,TRBV10-3,.,TRBD2,TGTGCCATCAGTGAGTCGGGACTAGCGGGCAATGAGCAGTTCTTC,CAISESGLAGNEQFF
TRBJ1-2,TRBV5-4,.,.,TGTGCCAGCAGCTTGGCCCTGGAGGGGCTAGGCTATGGCTACACCTTC,CASSLALEGLGYGYTF
TRBJ1-2,TRBV9,.,.,TGTGCCAGCAGCGTTCAGGGTCCGTATGGCTACACCTTC,CASSVQGPYGYTF